One sample yielded the 5 T cell receptor beta chains listed below, sequenced in a study of cytomegalovirus exposure and HLA in healthy donors (dated by TCRdb to the late 2010s). Receptor amplification or capture employed the immunoSEQ multiplex PCR assay. A mixture of 60 forward primers for TCR Vbeta segments and 13 reverse primers for TCR Jbeta segments was used in the multiplex PCR. Not all clones reach the TCRdb copy of this immuneACCESS table, which keeps in-frame sequences only. Checked studies attribute under half of the gap to unresolved V genes and leave the rest unexplained. Counted in this sample were fewer than 250,000 clones; over 60% of them appeared once. About 16% of the sample is taken by the ten largest. Sequenced sample: PBMCs. These receptors were obtained from a man aged 40-49 years in good health and CMV-seronegative.

CDR3 amino acids: CASSFSSTSGYTDTQYF. DNA for the CDR3: TGTGCCAGCAGCTTTTCCTCGACTAGCGGATACACAGATACGCAGTATTTT. The genes are TRBV7-8 and TRBJ2-3; 9 bases match TRBD2. With 3 bases clipped from V and 2 bases from J, the junction kept 9 bases outside the gene matches. Per germline, CDR1 SGHVS and CDR2 FQNEAQ. This CDR3 is built from 17 residues. Supplemented by reference TRBV7-8 and TRBJ2-3, the full variable domain reads GAGVSQSPRYKVAKRGQDVALRCDPISGHVSLFWYQQALGQGPEFLTYFQNEAQLDKSGLPSDRFFAERPEGSVSTLKIQRTQQEDSAVYLCASSFSSTSGYTDTQYFGPGTRLTVL.

In its sample, this clone was seen a few times. The chain uses TRBV7-8 and TRBJ1-5; 8 positions match TRBD1. J gave up 5 bases and V 3 bases, and 6 bases lay outside the gene matches. The CDR3 covers 15 residues. In germline, CDR1 is SGHVS, CDR2 FQNEAQ. CDR3 sequence: CASSFDRGLHQPQHF. The CDR3 region has the DNA TGTGCCAGCAGCTTTGACAGGGGACTTCATCAGCCCCAGCATTTT.

This clone was recorded once. V usage is TRBV12-5 and J usage is TRBJ1-5; the D gene is possibly TRBD1 (5 bases). The CDR3 runs 13 residues. V was trimmed by 7 bases and J by 10 bases, leaving 17 bases between them. Germline V gene data show CDR1 as LGHNT and CDR2 as FRNRAP. The CDR3 is CASAAGTFNPQHF. CDR3 coding DNA: TGTGCTAGTGCTGCCGGGACTTTCAATCCCCAGCATTTT.

CDR3 nucleotides: TGTGCCAGCAGCCGTTCCCCGGGACAGGGTAACCCAGATACGCAGTATTTT. Protein: CASSRSPGQGNPDTQYF. The genes are TRBV4-2 and TRBJ2-3, with 9 bases identical to TRBD1. CDR3 size: 17 residues. Germline assignment: CDR1 LGHNA and CDR2 YNFKEQ. V gave up 4 bases and J gave up 4 bases; unmatched junction bases: 12.

The rearrangement uses TRBV7-9 and TRBJ2-1; 9 nucleotides match TRBD2. The V gene's germline CDR1 is SEHNR and CDR2 FQNEAQ (reference sequence). After removal of 1 base from V and 5 bases from J, the junction contained 12 bases not matched to a gene. This CDR3 contains 18 residues. The CDR3 bases are TGTGCCAGCAGCTTAGGGCAGGCTAGCGGGACTTTGAACAATGAGCAGTTCTTC. Protein sequence: CASSLGQASGTLNNEQFF.